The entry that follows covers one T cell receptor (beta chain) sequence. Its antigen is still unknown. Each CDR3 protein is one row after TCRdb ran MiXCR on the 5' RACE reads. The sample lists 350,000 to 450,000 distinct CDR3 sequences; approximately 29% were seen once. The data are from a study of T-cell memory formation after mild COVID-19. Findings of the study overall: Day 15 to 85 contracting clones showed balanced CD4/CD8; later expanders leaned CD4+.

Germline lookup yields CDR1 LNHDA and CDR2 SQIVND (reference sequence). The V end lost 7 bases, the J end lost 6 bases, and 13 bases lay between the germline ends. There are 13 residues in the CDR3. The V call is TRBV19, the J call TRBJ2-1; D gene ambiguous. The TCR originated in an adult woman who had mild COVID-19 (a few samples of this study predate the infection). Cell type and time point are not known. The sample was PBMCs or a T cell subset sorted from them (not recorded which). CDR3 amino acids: CASTRSSRNEQFF. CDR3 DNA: TGTGCCAGTACTCGAAGCTCTCGCAATGAGCAGTTCTTC.